This record covers a single T cell receptor (beta chain). Its target is unknown. The sample comes from a study of T cell responses to AZD1222 COVID-19 vaccine. Study-wide results and caveats: Donors were largely white British and mainly female; clonal diversity was possibly underestimated. Vaccination with two AZD1222 doses was followed by a rise in Spike-specific TCR breadth and depth. Spike as a whole was targeted by vaccine-associated CD4 TCRs, dominant at 160-218 and 743-854.

V shed 5 bases and J shed 3 bases, with 5 bases lying between them. The germline V gene encodes CDR1 SGHVS and CDR2 FNYEAQ. The CDR3 runs to 11 residues. Assay used: immunoSEQ multiplex PCR; TCRdb lists only in-frame clones, some missing. The data contain 110,000 to 150,000 clones, around 90% of them singletons. This sequence originates from an adult in good health. The material was peripheral blood, obtained on day 0 of AZD1222 vaccination. The chain uses TRBV7-6 and TRBJ2-7; D is ambiguous. The CDR3 reads CASSPGYEQYF. For the CDR3, the DNA is TGTGCCAGCAGCCCCGGCTACGAGCAGTACTTC.